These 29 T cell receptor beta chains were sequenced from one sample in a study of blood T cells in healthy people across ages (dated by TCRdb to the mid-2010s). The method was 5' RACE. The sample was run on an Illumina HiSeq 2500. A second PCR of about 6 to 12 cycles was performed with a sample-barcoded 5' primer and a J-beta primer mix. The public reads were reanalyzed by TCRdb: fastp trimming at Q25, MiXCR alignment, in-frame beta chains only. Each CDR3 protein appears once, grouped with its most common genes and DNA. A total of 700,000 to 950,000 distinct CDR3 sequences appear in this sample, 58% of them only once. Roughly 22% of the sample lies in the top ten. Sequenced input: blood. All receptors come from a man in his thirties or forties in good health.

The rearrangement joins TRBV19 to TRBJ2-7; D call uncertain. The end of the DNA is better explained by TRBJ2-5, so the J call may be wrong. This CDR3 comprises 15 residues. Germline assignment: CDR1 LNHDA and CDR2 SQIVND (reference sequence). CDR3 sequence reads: CASSIDNRAQETQYF. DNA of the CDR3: TGTGCCAGTAGTATAGATAACCGGGCCCAAGAGACCCAGTACTTC.

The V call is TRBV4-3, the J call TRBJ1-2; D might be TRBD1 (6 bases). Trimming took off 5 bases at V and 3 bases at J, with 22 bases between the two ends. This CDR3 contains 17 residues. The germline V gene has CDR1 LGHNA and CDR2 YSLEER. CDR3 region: CASSLLHREERDYGYTF. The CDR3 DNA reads TGCGCCAGCAGCTTACTCCACAGGGAAGAGAGGGACTATGGCTACACCTTC.

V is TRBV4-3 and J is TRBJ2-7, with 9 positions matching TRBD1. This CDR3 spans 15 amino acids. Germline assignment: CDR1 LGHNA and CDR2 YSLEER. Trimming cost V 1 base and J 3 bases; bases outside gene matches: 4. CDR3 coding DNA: TGCGCCAGCAGCCAAGGGACAGGGGTTTACTACGAGCAGTACTTC. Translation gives CASSQGTGVYYEQYF.

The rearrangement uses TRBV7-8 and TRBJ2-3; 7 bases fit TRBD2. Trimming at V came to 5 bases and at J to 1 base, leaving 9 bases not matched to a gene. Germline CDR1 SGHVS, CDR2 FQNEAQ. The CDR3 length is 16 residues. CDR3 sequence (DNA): TGTGCCAGCAGCCGAGGGCAAACTAGCGGCACAGATACGCAGTATTTT. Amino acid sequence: CASSRGQTSGTDTQYF.

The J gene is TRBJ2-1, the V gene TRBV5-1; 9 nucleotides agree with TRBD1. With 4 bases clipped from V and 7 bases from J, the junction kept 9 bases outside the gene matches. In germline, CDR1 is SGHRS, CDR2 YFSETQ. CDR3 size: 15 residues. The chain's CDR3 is CASSNGTGLRNEQFF. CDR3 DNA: TGCGCCAGCAGCAATGGGACAGGGCTAAGGAATGAGCAGTTCTTC.

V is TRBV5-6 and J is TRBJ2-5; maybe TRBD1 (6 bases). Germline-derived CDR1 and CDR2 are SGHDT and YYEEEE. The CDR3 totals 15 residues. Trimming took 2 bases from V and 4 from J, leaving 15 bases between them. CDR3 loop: CASSFVYREAETQYF. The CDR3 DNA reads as TGTGCCAGCAGCTTTGTCTACAGGGAAGCAGAGACCCAGTACTTC.

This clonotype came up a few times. Here the CDR3 reads CASSTDKNYGYTF. The CDR3 bases are TGCGCCAGCAGCACGGACAAGAACTATGGCTACACCTTC. The chain has TRBV5-1 and TRBJ1-2; TRBD1 might be the D (5 bases). This CDR3 contains 13 residues. V lost 4 bases, J lost 2 bases, and 9 bases lay in between. Germline CDR1 and CDR2: SGHRS and YFSETQ.

The CDR3 bases are TGTGCCAGCTGTGGACTAGCGGGGTACGAGCAGTACTTC. The encoded protein is CASCGLAGYEQYF. The chain carries TRBV2 and TRBJ2-7, with 12 bases fitting TRBD2. CDR3 length: 13 amino acids. Unmatched junction bases numbered 3, after V lost 8 bases and J lost 4 bases. Germline V gene lookup returns CDR1 SNHLY and CDR2 FYNNEI. The whole variable domain, remainder taken from reference TRBV2 and TRBJ2-7, is EPEVTQTPSHQVTQMGQEVILRCVPISNHLYFYWYRQILGQKVEFLVSFYNNEISEKSEIFDDQFSVERPDGSNFTLKIRSTKLEDSAMYFCASCGLAGYEQYFGPGTRLTVT.

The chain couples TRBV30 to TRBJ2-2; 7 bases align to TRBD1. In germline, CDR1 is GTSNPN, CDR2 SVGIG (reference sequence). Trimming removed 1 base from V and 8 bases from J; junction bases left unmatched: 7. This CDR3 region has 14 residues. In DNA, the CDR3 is TGTGCCTGGAGTGACCCTCACAGGGGTGGGGAGCTGTTTTTT. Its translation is CAWSDPHRGGELFF.

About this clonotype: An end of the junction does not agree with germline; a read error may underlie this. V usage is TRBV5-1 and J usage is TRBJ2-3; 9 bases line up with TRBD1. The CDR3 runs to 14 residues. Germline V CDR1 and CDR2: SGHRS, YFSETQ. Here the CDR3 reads CASNLGTGSDTQYF. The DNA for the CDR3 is TGCGCCAGCAACTTGGGGACAGGGTCTGATACGCAGTATTTT.

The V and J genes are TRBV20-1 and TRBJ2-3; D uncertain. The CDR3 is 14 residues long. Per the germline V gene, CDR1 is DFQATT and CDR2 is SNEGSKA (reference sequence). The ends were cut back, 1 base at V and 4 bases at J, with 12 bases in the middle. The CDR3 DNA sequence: TGCAGTGCTAGAGTGGGAATTAAGTCAGATACGCAGTATTTT. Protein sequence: CSARVGIKSDTQYF.

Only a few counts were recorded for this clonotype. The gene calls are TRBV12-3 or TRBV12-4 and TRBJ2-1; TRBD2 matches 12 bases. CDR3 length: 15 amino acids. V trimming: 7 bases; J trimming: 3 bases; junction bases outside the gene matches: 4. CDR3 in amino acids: CASTATSGGYNEQFF. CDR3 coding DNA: TGTGCCAGCACCGCGACTAGCGGGGGCTACAATGAGCAGTTCTTC.

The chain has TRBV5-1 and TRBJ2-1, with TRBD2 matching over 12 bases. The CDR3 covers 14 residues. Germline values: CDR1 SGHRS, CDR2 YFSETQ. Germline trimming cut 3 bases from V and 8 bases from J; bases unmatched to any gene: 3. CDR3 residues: CASSSTSGSDEQFF. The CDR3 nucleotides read TGCGCCAGCAGCTCGACTAGCGGGAGTGATGAGCAGTTCTTC.

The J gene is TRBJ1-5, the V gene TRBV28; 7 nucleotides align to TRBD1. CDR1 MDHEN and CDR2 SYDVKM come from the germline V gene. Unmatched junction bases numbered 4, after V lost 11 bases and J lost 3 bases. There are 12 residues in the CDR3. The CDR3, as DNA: TGTGCCGCAACAGGGGTCAATCAGCCCCAGCATTTT. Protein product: CAATGVNQPQHF.

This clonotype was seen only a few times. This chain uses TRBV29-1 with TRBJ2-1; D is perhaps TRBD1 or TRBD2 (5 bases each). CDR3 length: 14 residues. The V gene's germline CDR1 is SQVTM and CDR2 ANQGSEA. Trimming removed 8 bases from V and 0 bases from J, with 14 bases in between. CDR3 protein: CSQTRGSSYNEQFF. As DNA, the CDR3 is TGCAGCCAAACTAGGGGAAGCTCCTACAATGAGCAGTTCTTC.

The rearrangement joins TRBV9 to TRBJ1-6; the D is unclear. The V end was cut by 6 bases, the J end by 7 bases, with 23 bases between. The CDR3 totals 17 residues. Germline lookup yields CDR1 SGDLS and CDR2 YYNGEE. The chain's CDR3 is CASTMTTEPDPNSPLHF. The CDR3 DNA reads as TGTGCCAGCACCATGACCACGGAGCCCGATCCCAATTCACCCCTCCACTTT.

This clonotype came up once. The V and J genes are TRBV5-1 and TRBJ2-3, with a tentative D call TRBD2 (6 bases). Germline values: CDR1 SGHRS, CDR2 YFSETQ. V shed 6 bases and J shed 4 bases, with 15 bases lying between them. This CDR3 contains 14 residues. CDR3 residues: CASTSLGGSDTQYF. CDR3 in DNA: TGCGCCAGCACCTCATTGGGGGGATCAGATACGCAGTATTTT.

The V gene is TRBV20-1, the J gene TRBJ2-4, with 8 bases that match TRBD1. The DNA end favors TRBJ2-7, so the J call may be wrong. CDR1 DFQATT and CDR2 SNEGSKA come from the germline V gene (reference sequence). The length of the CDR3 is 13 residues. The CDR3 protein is CSARGTGFDEQYF. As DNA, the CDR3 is TGCAGTGCTAGGGGGACAGGATTCGACGAGCAGTACTTC.

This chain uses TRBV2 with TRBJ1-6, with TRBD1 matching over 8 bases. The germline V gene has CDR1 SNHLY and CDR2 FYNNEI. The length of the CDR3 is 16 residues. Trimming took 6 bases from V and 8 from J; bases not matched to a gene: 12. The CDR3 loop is CASRPEIQGADSPLHF. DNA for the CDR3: TGTGCCAGCAGGCCAGAAATTCAGGGGGCAGATTCACCCCTCCACTTT. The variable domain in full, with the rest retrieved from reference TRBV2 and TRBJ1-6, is EPEVTQTPSHQVTQMGQEVILRCVPISNHLYFYWYRQILGQKVEFLVSFYNNEISEKSEIFDDQFSVERPDGSNFTLKIRSTKLEDSAMYFCASRPEIQGADSPLHFGNGTRLTVT.

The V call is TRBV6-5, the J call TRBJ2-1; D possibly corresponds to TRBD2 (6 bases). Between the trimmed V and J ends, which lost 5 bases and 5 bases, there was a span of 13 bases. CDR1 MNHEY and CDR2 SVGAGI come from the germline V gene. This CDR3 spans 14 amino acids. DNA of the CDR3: TGTGCCAGCAGTCCGGGACTGACCAACAATGAGCAGTTCTTC. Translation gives CASSPGLTNNEQFF.

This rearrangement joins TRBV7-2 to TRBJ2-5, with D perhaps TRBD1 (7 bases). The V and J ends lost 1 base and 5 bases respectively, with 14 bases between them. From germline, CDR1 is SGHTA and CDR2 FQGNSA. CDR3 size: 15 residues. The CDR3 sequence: CASSLVPGGGETQYF. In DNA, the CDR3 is TGTGCCAGCAGCTTAGTGCCAGGGGGAGGTGAGACCCAGTACTTC.

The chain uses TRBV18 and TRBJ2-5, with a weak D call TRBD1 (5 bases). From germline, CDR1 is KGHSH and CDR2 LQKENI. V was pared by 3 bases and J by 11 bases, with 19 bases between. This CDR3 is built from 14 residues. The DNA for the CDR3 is TGTGCCAGCTCACCTCCAGCAGGGCGCCTTGAGCAGTACTTC. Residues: CASSPPAGRLEQYF.

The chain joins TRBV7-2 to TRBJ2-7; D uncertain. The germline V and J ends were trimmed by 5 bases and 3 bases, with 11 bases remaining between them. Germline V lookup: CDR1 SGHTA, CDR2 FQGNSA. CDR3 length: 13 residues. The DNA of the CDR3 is TGTGCCAGCAGCCTAACCCTTTACTACGAGCAGTACTTC. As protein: CASSLTLYYEQYF.

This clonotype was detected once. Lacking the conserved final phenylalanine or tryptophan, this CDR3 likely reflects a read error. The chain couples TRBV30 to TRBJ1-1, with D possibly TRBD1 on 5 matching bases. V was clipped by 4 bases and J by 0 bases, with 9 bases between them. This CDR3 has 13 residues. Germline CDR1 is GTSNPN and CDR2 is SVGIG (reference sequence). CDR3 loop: CAWNRGLNTEAFL. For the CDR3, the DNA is TGTGCCTGGAATCGGGGACTGAACACTGAAGCTTTCTTG.

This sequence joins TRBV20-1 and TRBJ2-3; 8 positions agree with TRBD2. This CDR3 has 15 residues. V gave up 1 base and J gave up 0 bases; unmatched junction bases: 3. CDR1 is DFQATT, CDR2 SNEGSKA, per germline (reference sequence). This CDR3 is CSARGSGGSTDTQYF. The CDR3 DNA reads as TGCAGTGCTAGAGGCAGCGGGGGAAGCACAGATACGCAGTATTTT.

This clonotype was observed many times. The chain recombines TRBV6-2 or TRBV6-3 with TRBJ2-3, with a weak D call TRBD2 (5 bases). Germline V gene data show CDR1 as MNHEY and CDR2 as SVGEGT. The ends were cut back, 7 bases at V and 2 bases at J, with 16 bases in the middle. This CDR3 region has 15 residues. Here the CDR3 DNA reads TGTGCCAGCACCAAATCAGCGGAATTCACAGATACGCAGTATTTT. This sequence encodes CASTKSAEFTDTQYF.

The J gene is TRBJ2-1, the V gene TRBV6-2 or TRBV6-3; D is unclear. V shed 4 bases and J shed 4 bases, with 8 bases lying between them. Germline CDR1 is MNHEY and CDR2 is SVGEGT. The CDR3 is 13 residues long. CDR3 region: CASSSHYYNEQFF. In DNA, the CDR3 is TGTGCCAGCAGTTCACACTATTACAATGAGCAGTTCTTC.

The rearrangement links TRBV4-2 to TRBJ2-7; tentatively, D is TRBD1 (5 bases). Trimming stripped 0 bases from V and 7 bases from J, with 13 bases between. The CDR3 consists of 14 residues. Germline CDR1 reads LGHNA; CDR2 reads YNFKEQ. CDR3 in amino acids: CASSQESQGREQYF. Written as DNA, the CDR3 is TGTGCCAGCAGCCAAGAATCCCAGGGTAGAGAGCAGTACTTC.

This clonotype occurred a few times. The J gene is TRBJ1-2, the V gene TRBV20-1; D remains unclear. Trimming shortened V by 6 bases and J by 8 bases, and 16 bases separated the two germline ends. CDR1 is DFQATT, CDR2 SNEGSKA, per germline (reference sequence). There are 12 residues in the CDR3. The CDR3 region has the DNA TGCAGTGCCCAAAAGGGTTCTGGGGGCTACACCTTC. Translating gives CSAQKGSGGYTF.